This T cell receptor beta chain originates from a study of radiation and T cells in renal cell carcinoma. Findings and caveats of the study: Without pretreatment biopsies, baseline tumor clonotype presence was undetermined. From baseline, blood top tumor clonotypes peaked at 2 weeks post-radiation.

Produced via immunoSEQ multiplex PCR; TCRdb's table is partial and in-frame only. The sample holds around 46,000 clones; roughly 84% are singletons and the top ten take roughly 33%. In regard to this clone: Its matching antigen is unknown.

Time point noted: baseline pretreatment blood. Treatment given: 15 Gy SBRT to primary tumor, nephrectomy 4 weeks later. Radiation-treated patients gave blood at baseline, week 2 and week 4. V trimming: 4 bases; J trimming: 1 base; junction bases outside the gene matches: 6. Germline loops: CDR1 SEHNR, CDR2 FQNEAQ (reference sequence). This CDR3 has 16 residues. The specimen comprised blood, sampled from a patient whose treatment included radiotherapy and nephrectomy. The chain is built from TRBV7-9 and TRBJ2-5; 10 bases match TRBD1. The sequence came from a woman in her 70s with renal cell carcinoma. The CDR3 spells CASSWWDRGVQETQYF. The DNA for the CDR3 is TGTGCCAGCAGCTGGTGGGACAGGGGTGTCCAAGAGACCCAGTACTTC.